This T cell receptor (beta chain) emerged from a study of spatial heterogeneity in lung cancer. Study-level information: The average count in raw reads for each unique TCR and UMI combination exceeded 9.5 appearances. General observations from the study: Resection saw ubiquitous expanded tumor TCRs appear in blood more than follow-up did.

The CDR3 extends over 16 amino acids. Germline V lookup: CDR1 LGHNA, CDR2 YNFKEQ. The V gene end was trimmed by 3 bases and the J gene end by 3 bases; junction bases not matched to a gene: 5. Unique molecular identifiers tagged every individual TCR cDNA molecule. TCRdb redid the calling of the 5' RACE reads with MiXCR, one entry per CDR3 protein. This repertoire shows more than 80,000 distinct CDR3 sequences, roughly 12% found once; its top ten account for over 40%. Time point given: sample taken at primary tumor resection. In each case, whole RNA from tumor, nontumor lung or frozen PBMC was sequenced unsorted. Some 72 TRACERx patients with early, untreated non-small cell lung cancer donated samples. Remarks on this clonotype: The antigen remains undetermined.

This TCR derives from a male donor with early-stage non-small cell lung cancer. The rearrangement joins TRBV4-2 to TRBJ2-3, with 11 bases that match TRBD2. The material sequenced was PBMCs, taken at surgery. CDR3 DNA: TGTGCCAGCAGCCAGCAACTAGCGGGAGATACAGATACGCAGTATTTT. Residues: CASSQQLAGDTDTQYF.